Detailed here is one TCR beta chain. Its antigen is still unknown. In germline, CDR1 is ENHRY, CDR2 SYGVKD. This CDR3 spans 15 amino acids. V was clipped by 5 bases and J by 3 bases; unmatched bases: 7. The data are from a study of cytomegalovirus exposure and HLA in healthy donors. Regarding the study as a whole: The study put around 180 TCR beta chains on its list as cytomegalovirus-associated.

The PCR made use of 60 Vbeta and 13 Jbeta primers. Original handling: An analysis that came later counted tens of millions of unique TCR beta chains, 10 million to 11 million shared. Some clones are missing from TCRdb's copy, which holds only in-frame ones; the method was immunoSEQ multiplex PCR. That table is the source of V, J and clone size, and D and trimming were worked out from the DNA. The sample lists 210,000 or so clones; around four fifths were seen once. The chain is built from TRBV10-3 and TRBJ1-5, with 7 bases aligning to TRBD1. Sequencing used PBMCs. The receptor was derived from a boy between 2 and 10 years old in good health and CMV-seronegative. The CDR3 coding sequence is TGTGCCATCAGTTCCGGGACAGAGACCAATCAGCCCCAGCATTTT. Protein sequence: CAISSGTETNQPQHF.